This TCR beta chain was sequenced in a study of T cell repertoires in cytomegalovirus infection. This clonotype turned up a few times. TCRdb ran MiXCR on the reads and lists one entry per CDR3 protein. This table holds about 150,000 distinct CDR3 sequences, approximately 17% found once. The CDR3 has 16 residues. J gave up 4 bases and V 5 bases, and 9 bases lay outside the gene matches. The germline gives CDR1 SGHVS, CDR2 FNYEAQ. The rearrangement links TRBV7-6 to TRBJ2-3, with 10 bases that match TRBD2. The specimen sequenced was CD8+ T cells from PBMCs. This clonotype originated in a human donor in good health (CMV status not recorded). Some clones in this sample may be carry-over from other donors' samples. In DNA form, the CDR3 reads TGTGCCAGCAGCCACCCGGGACTAGCGTCCGCAGATACGCAGTATTTT. This codes for CASSHPGLASADTQYF.